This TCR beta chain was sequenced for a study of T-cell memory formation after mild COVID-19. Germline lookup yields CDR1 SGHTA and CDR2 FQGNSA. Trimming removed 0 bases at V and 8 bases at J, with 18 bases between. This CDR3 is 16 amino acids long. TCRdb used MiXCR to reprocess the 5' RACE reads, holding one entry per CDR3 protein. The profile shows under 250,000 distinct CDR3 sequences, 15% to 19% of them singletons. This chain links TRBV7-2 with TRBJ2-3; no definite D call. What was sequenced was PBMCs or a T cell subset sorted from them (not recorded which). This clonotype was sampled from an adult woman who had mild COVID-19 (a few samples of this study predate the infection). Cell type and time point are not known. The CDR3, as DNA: TGTGCCAGCAGCTTAGCGATGAGTCCTTCGGTGGGTACGCAGTATTTT. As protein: CASSLAMSPSVGTQYF.